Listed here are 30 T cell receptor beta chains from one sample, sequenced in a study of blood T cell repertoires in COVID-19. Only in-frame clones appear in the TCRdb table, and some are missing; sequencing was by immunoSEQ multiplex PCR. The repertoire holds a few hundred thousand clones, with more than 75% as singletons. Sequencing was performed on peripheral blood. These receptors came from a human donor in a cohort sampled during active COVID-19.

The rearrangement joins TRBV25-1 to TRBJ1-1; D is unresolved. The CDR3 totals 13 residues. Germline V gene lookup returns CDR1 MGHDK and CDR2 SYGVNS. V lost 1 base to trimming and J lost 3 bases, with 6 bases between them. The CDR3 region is CASSELRDTEAFF. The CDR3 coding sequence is TGTGCCAGCAGTGAATTGAGGGACACTGAAGCTTTCTTT.

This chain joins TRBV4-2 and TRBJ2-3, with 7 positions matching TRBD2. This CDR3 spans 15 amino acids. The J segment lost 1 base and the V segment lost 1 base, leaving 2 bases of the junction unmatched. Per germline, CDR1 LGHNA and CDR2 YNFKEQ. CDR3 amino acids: CASSQALAGTDTQYF. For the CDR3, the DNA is TGTGCCAGCAGCCAAGCTCTAGCGGGCACAGATACGCAGTATTTT.

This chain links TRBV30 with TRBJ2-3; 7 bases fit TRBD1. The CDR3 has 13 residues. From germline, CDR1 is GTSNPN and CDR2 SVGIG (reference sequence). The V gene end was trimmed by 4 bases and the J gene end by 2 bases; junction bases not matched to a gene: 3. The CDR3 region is CAWNTGATDTQYF. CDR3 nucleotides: TGTGCCTGGAATACAGGGGCCACAGATACGCAGTATTTT.

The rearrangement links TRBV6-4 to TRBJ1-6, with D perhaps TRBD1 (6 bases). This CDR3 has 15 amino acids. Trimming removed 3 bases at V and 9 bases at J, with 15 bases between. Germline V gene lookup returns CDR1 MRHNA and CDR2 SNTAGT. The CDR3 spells CASSESAGAFSPLHF. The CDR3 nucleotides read TGTGCCAGCAGTGAATCTGCAGGGGCTTTTTCACCCCTCCACTTT.

The CDR3 coding sequence is TGTGCCATGACGGACAGTGAAGCTTTCTTT. Translation gives CAMTDSEAFF. The genes are TRBV21-1 and TRBJ1-1; no check of the table's D call, TRBD1, against the DNA was made. TRBV21-1 is listed as a pseudogene. The CDR3 length is 10 residues.

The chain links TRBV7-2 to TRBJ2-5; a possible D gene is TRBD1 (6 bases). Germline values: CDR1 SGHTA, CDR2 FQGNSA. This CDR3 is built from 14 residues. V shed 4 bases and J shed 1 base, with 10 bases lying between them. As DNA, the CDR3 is TGTGCCAGCAGCTATGGACAGTTCCAAGAGACCCAGTACTTC. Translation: CASSYGQFQETQYF.

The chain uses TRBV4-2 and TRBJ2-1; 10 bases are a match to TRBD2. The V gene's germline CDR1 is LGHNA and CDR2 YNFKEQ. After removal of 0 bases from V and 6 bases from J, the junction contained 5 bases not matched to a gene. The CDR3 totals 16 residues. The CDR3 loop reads CASSQDPPSGGNEQFF. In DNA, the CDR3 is TGTGCCAGCAGCCAAGATCCCCCTAGCGGGGGCAATGAGCAGTTCTTC.

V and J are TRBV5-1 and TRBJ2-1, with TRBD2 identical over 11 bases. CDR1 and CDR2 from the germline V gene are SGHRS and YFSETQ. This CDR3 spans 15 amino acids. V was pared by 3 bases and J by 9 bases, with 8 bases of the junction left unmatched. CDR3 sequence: CASSSSLAGEGEQFF. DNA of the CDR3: TGCGCCAGCAGCTCGTCACTAGCGGGGGAGGGTGAGCAGTTCTTC.

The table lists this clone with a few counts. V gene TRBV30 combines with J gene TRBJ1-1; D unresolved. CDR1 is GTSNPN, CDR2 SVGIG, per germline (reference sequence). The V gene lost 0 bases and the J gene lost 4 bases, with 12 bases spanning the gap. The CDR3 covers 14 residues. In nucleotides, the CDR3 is TGTGCCTGGAGTGTACTAAGGGAGGTCACTGAAGCTTTCTTT. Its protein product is CAWSVLREVTEAFF.

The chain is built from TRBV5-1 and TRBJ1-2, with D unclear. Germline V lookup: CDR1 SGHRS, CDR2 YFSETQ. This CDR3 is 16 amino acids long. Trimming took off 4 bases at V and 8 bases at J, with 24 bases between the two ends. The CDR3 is CASSTEAGSKTRGYTF. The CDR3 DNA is TGCGCCAGCAGCACGGAAGCAGGCTCCAAGACCAGGGGCTACACCTTC.

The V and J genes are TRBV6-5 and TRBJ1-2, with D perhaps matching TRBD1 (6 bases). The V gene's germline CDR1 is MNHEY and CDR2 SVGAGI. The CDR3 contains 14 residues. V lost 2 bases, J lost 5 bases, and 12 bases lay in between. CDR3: CASSYPGVPYGYTF. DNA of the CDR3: TGTGCCAGCAGTTACCCAGGGGTGCCTTATGGCTACACCTTC.

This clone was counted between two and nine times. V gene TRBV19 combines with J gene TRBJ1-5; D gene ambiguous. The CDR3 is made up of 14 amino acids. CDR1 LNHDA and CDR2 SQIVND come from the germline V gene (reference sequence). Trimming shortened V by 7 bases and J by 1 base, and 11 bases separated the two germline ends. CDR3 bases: TGTGCCAGTAAACGAGGAGGGAGCAATCAGCCCCAGCATTTT. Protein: CASKRGGSNQPQHF.

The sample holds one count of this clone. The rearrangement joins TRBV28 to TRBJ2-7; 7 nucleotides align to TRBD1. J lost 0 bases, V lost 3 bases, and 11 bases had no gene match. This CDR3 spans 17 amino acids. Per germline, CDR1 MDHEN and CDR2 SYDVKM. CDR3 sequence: CASSFFLGQHLSYEQYF. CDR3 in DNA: TGTGCCAGCAGTTTCTTCTTGGGACAGCATCTCTCCTACGAGCAGTACTTC.

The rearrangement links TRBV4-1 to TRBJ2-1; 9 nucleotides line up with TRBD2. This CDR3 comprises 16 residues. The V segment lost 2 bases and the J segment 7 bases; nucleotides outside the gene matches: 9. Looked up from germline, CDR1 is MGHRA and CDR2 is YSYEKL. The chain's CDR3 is CASSQSPGTSNNEQFF. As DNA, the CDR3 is TGCGCCAGCAGCCAATCTCCCGGGACTAGCAATAATGAGCAGTTCTTC.

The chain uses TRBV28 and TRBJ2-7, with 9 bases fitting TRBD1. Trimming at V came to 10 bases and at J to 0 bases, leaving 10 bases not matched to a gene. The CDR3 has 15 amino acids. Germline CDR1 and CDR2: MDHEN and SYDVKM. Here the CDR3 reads CAILKGTGSSYEQYF. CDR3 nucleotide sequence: TGTGCCATTCTCAAGGGGACAGGGAGCTCCTACGAGCAGTACTTC.

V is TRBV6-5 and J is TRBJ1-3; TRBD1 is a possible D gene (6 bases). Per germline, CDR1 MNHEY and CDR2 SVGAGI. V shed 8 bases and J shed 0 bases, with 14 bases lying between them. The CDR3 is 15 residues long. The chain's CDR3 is CASGTPAYSGNTIYF. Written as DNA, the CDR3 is TGTGCCAGCGGGACACCGGCTTACTCTGGAAACACCATATATTTT.

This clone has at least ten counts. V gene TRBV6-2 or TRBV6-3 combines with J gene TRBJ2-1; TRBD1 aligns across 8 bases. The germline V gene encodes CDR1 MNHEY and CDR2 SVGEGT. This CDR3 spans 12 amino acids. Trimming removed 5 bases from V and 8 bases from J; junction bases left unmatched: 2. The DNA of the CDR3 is TGTGCCAGCAGTGACAGGGGAGATGAGCAGTTCTTC. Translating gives CASSDRGDEQFF.

CDR3 sequence (DNA): TGTGCCAGCAGTGACCACAGGGGGGAATGCTACGAGCAGTACTTC. Its protein product is CASSDHRGECYEQYF. The chain combines TRBV6-4 with TRBJ2-7, with 8 bases fitting TRBD1. The trim removed 2 bases at V and 3 bases at J, leaving 6 bases unmatched. Germline V gene lookup returns CDR1 MRHNA and CDR2 SNTAGT. This CDR3 is 15 amino acids long.

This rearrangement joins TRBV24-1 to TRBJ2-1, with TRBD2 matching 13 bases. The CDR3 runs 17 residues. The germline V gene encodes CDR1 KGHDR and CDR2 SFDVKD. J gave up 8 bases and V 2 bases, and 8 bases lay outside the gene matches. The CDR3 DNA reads TGTGCCACCAGTGATTCCTCAACTAGCGGGGGGGCCGATGAGCAGTTCTTC. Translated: CATSDSSTSGGADEQFF.

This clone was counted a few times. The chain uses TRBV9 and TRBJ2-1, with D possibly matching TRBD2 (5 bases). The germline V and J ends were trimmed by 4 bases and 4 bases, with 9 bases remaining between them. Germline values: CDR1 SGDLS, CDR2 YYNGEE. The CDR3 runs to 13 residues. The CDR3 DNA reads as TGTGCCAGCAGCCAAAGGGAGTACAATGAGCAGTTCTTC. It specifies CASSQREYNEQFF. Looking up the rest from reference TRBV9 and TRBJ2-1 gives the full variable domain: DSGVTQTPKHLITATGQRVTLRCSPRSGDLSVYWYQQSLDQGLQFLIQYYNGEERAKGNILERFSAQQFPDLHSELNLSSLELGDSALYFCASSQREYNEQFFGPGTRLTVL.

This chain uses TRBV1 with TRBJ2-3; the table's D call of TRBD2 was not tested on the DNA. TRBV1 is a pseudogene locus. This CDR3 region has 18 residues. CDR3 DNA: TGCACCAGCAGCCAAGACTTTCAGCGGATCACACACACAGATACGCAGTATTTT. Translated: CTSSQDFQRITHTDTQYF.

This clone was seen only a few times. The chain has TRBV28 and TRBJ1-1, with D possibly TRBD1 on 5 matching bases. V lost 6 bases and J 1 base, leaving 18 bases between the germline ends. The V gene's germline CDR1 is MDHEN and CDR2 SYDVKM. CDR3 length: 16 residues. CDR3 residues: CASRTQGLEPNTEAFF. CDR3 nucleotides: TGTGCCAGCAGGACTCAGGGCTTGGAGCCGAACACTGAAGCTTTCTTT.

The CDR3 nucleotides read TGTGCCAGCAGCGGACCGGGACAGGGTAAGCCTGGGGCCAACGTCCTGACTTTC. Protein product: CASSGPGQGKPGANVLTF. The gene calls are TRBV7-8 and TRBJ2-6; 9 bases agree with TRBD1. The ends lost 5 bases at V and 2 bases at J; junction bases unmatched: 10. Germline assignment: CDR1 SGHVS and CDR2 FQNEAQ. This CDR3 has 18 amino acids.

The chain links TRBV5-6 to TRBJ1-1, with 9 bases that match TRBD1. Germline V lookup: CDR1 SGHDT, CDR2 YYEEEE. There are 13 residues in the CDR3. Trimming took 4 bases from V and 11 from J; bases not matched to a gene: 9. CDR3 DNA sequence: TGTGCCAGCAGCCAAACAGGGGGCGGAACGGCTTTCTTT. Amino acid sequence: CASSQTGGGTAFF.

The CDR3 bases are TGTGCCACCAGCGCTCGCCGCGGATCCTACGAGCAGTACTTC. Its protein is CATSARRGSYEQYF. The chain combines TRBV15 with TRBJ2-7; D call uncertain. The CDR3 is 14 residues long. CDR1 is LNHNV and CDR2 is YYDKDF in the germline V gene (reference sequence). V lost 5 bases, J lost 1 base, and 12 bases lay in between.

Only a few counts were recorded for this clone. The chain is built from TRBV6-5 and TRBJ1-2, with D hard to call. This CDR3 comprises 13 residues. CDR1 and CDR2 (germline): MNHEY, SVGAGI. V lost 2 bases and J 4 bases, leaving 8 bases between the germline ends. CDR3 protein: CASSYGQVYGYTF. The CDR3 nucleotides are TGTGCCAGCAGTTACGGGCAGGTCTATGGCTACACCTTC.

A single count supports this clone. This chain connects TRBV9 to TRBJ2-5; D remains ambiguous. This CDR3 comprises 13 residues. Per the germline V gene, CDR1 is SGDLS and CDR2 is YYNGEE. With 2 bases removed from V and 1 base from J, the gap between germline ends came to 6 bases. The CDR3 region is CASSVYPQETQYF. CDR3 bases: TGTGCCAGCAGCGTCTACCCCCAAGAGACCCAGTACTTC.

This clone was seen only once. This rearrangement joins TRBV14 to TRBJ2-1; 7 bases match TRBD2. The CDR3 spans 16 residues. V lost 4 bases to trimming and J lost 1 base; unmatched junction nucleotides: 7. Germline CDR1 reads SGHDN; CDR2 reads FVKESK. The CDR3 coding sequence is TGTGCCAGCAGCCGAATAGCGGGCGTATCCTACAATGAGCAGTTCTTC. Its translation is CASSRIAGVSYNEQFF.

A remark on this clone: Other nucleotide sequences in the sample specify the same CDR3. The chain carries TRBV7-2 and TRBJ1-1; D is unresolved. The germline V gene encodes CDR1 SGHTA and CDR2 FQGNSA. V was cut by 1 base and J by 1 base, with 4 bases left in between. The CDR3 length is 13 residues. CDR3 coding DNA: TGTGCCAGCAGCTTAGGTCGGAACACTGAAGCTTTCTTT. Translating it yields CASSLGRNTEAFF.

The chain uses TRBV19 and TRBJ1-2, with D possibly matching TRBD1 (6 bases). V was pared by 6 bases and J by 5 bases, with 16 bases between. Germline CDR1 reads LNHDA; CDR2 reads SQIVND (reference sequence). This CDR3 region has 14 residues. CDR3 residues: CASRAGALRYGYTF. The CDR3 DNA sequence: TGTGCCAGTAGAGCAGGGGCGTTAAGATATGGCTACACCTTC.